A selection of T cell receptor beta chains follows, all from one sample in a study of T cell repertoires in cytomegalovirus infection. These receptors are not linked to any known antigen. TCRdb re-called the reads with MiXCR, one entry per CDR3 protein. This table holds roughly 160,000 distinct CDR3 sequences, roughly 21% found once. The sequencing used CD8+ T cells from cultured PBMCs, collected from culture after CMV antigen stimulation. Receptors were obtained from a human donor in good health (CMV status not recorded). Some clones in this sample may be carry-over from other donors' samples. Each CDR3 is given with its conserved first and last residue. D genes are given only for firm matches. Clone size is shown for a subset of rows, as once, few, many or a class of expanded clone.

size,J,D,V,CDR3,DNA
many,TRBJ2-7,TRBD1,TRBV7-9,CASSLSDRAYEQYF,TGTGCCAGCAGCCTAAGCGACAGGGCCTACGAGCAGTACTTC
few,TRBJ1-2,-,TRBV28,CASRRAGYTF,TGTGCCAGCAGAAGGGCAGGCTACACCTTC
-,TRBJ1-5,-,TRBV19,CASIKEGGMNQPQHF,TGTGCCAGTATTAAAGAAGGGGGGATGAATCAGCCCCAGCATTTT
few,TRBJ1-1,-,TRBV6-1,CASNFRRAFF,TGTGCCAGCAATTTCAGGAGGGCTTTCTTT
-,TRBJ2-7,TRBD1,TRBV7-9,CASSLPPTGGSYEQYF,TGTGCCAGCAGCCTCCCCCCCACAGGGGGCTCCTACGAGCAGTACTTC
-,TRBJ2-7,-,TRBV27,CASRLTGVYDTYEQYF,TGTGCCAGCCGGTTAACTGGGGTGTACGATACCTACGAGCAGTACTTC
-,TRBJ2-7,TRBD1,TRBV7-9,CASSLRMADRAYEQYF,TGTGCCAGCAGCTTAAGAATGGCGGACAGGGCCTACGAGCAGTACTTC
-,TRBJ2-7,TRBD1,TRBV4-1,CASSQMPGQGHYEQYF,TGCGCCAGCAGCCAAATGCCGGGACAGGGACACTACGAGCAGTACTTC
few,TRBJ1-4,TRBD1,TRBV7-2,CASSSWTGTNEKLFF,TGTGCCAGCAGTTCGTGGACAGGGACTAATGAAAAACTGTTTTTT
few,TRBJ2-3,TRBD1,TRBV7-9,CASSSRGTETDTQYF,TGTGCCAGCAGCTCAAGGGGGACAGAAACAGATACGCAGTATTTT
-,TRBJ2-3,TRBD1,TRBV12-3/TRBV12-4,CASSLRTGRGTDTQYF,TGTGCCAGCAGTCTGAGGACAGGGCGAGGGACAGATACGCAGTATTTT
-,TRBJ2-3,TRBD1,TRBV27,CASSLVRQGDTQYF,TGTGCCAGCAGTTTAGTCCGACAGGGAGATACGCAGTATTTT
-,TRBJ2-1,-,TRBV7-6,CASGYARQVEGEQFF,TGTGCCAGCGGTTATGCGCGACAGGTGGAGGGGGAGCAGTTCTTC
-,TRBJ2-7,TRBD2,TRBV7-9,CASSLVAGGIGEQYF,TGTGCCAGCAGCTTAGTGGCGGGGGGTATCGGCGAGCAGTACTTC
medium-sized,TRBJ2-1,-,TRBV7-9,CASSSWTANLEQFF,TGTGCCAGCAGCTCTTGGACAGCCAACCTTGAGCAGTTCTTC
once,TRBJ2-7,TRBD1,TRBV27,CASRDRTGPAYEQYF,TGTGCCAGCAGGGATCGGACAGGCCCGGCCTACGAGCAGTACTTC
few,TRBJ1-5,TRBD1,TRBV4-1,CASSQDGQGGYQPQHF,TGCGCCAGCAGCCAAGACGGGCAGGGGGGATATCAGCCCCAGCATTTT
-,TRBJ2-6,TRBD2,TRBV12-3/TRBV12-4,CANRTRRTVPSGANVLTF,TGTGCCAACAGGACTAGAAGAACAGTGCCCTCTGGGGCCAACGTCCTGACTTTC
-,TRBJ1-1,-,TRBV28,CASSPASGWVTAFF,TGTGCCAGCAGCCCAGCGAGCGGGTGGGTGACGGCTTTCTTT
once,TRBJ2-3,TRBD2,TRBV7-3,CASTSGGAEDTQYF,TGTGCCAGCACGAGCGGGGGGGCCGAAGATACGCAGTATTTT
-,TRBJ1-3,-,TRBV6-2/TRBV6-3,CASSYSKWDTGNTIYF,TGTGCCAGCAGTTACTCGAAATGGGACACTGGAAACACCATATATTTT
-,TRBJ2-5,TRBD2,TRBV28,CASNFATSGTSVETQYF,TGTGCCAGCAACTTCGCCACCTCCGGGACTAGCGTAGAGACCCAGTACTTC
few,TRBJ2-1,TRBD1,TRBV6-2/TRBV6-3,CASSTGQGGYNEQFF,TGTGCCAGCAGTACGGGACAGGGAGGTTACAATGAGCAGTTCTTC
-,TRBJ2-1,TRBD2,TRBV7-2,CASSFSTGRDSYYNEQFF,TGTGCCAGCAGCTTCTCAACGGGGAGGGACTCCTACTACAATGAGCAGTTCTTC
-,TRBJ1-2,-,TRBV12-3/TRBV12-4,CASSGPGGPASPYGYTF,TGTGCCAGCAGTGGGCCCGGGGGCCCGGCGTCCCCCTATGGCTACACCTTC
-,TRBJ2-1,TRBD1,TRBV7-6,CASSQRTGVGEQFF,TGTGCCAGCAGCCAACGGACAGGGGTCGGTGAGCAGTTCTTC
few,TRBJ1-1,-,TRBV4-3,CASSQDSRAEAFF,TGCGCCAGCAGCCAAGACTCGAGGGCAGAAGCTTTCTTT
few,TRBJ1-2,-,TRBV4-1,CASSQVVGSNYGYTF,TGCGCCAGCAGCCAAGTAGTGGGATCTAACTATGGCTACACCTTC
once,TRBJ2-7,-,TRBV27,CASSSSRGDTSYEQYF,TGTGCCAGCAGTTCAAGCAGGGGGGACACCTCCTACGAGCAGTACTTC
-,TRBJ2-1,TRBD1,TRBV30,CAWSVGQGASEQFF,TGTGCCTGGAGTGTGGGGCAGGGGGCTTCTGAGCAGTTCTTC
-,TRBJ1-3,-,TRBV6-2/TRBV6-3,CASSPGRTFSGNTIYF,TGTGCCAGCAGCCCCGGACGGACCTTCTCTGGAAACACCATATATTTT
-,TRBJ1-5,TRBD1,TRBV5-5,CASSLGQGASQPQHF,TGTGCCAGCAGCTTGGGACAGGGGGCTTCTCAGCCCCAGCATTTT
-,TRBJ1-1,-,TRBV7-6,CASSLTAQNTEAFF,TGTGCCAGCAGCTTAACAGCCCAGAACACTGAAGCTTTCTTT
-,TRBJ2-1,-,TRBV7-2,CASSLELGAYNEQFF,TGTGCCAGCAGCTTAGAATTGGGGGCCTACAATGAGCAGTTCTTC
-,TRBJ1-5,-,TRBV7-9,CASSLGGRGGNQPQHF,TGTGCCAGCAGCTTAGGAGGCCGGGGCGGCAATCAGCCCCAGCATTTT
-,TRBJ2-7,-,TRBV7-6,CASSLAGTEQYF,TGTGCCAGCAGCTTAGCCGGGACCGAGCAGTACTTC
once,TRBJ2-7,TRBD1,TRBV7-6,CACSPRTGRTYEQYF,TGTGCCTGCAGCCCCCGGACAGGAAGAACCTACGAGCAGTACTTC
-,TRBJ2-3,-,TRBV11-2,CASTREGGHTDTQYF,TGTGCCAGCACCCGAGAGGGGGGCCACACAGATACGCAGTATTTT
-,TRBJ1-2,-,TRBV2,CASLSGHFYGYTF,TGTGCCAGCTTATCGGGACACTTCTATGGCTACACCTTC
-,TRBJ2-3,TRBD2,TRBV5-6,CASSLVPAGEYF,TGTGCCAGCAGCTTGGTCCCTGCGGGGGAGTATTTT
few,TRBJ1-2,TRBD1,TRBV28,CASSFETGSNYGYTF,TGTGCCAGCAGTTTTGAGACAGGGTCCAACTATGGCTACACCTTC
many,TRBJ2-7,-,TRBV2,CAIQPRYEQYF,TGTGCCATTCAACCTCGCTACGAGCAGTACTTC
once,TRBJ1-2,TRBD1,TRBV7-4,CASTLPGQGAVYYGYTF,TGTGCCAGCACATTGCCGGGACAGGGGGCGGTCTACTATGGCTACACCTTC
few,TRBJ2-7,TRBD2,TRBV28,CASSLPTSGGFSYEQYF,TGTGCCAGCAGTTTACCCACTAGCGGGGGATTCTCCTACGAGCAGTACTTC
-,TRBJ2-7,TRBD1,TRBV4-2,CASSQLSTGGSEQYF,TGTGCCAGCAGCCAACTATCGACAGGGGGCTCCGAGCAGTACTTC
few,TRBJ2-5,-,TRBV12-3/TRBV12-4,CASSPRFSQETQYF,TGTGCCAGCAGCCCCAGGTTCTCGCAAGAGACCCAGTACTTC
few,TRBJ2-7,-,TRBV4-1,CASSTGSGEQYF,TGCGCCAGCAGTACCGGATCTGGGGAGCAGTACTTC
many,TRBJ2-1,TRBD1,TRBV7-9,CASSLSGQGSTNEQFF,TGTGCCAGCAGCTTATCGGGACAGGGGAGTACCAATGAGCAGTTCTTC
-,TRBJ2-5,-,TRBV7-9,CASSPPTWEIKTQYF,TGTGCCAGCAGCCCTCCGACATGGGAGATTAAGACCCAGTACTTC
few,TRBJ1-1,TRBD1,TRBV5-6,CASSLEPGQGTEAFF,TGTGCCAGCAGCCTAGAACCGGGACAGGGCACTGAAGCTTTCTTT
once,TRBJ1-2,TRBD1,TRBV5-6,CASSFPGQGARLYGYTF,TGTGCCAGCAGCTTTCCGGGACAGGGGGCGCGTCTCTATGGCTACACCTTC
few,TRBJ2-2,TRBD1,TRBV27,CASSLDRGAYTGELFF,TGTGCCAGCAGTTTGGACAGGGGGGCATACACCGGGGAGCTGTTTTTT
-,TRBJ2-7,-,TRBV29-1,CSVEDGEQYF,TGCAGCGTTGAAGATGGCGAGCAGTACTTC